This T cell receptor beta chain was observed in a study of blood T cell repertoires in COVID-19. The CDR3 extends over 14 amino acids. In germline, CDR1 is SNHLY, CDR2 FYNNEI. V was trimmed by 6 bases and J by 2 bases, leaving 13 bases between them. The method was immunoSEQ multiplex PCR; TCRdb's version includes in-frame clones alone and lacks a portion of them. The sample contains some 300,000 clones, about nine tenths of which appear only once. Recovery among Cohort 3 donors was established by two negative PCRs, clearance, or symptom resolution. This clone was detected only once. The chain is built from TRBV2 and TRBJ2-5; weak D call: TRBD1 (5 bases). Specimen: PBMCs or T cells enriched from blood (not recorded which). This clonotype was obtained from a man aged 30 to 45 who had recovered from COVID-19. The CDR3 sequence is CASRRTPAQETQYF. DNA for the CDR3: TGTGCCAGCAGGCGGACACCGGCGCAAGAGACCCAGTACTTC.